What follows are 25 T cell receptor beta chains derived from one specimen sequenced in a study of T-cell memory formation after mild COVID-19. TCRdb re-called the 5' RACE reads with MiXCR, one entry per CDR3 protein. The sample lists around 400,000 distinct CDR3 sequences, roughly 24% occurring once. The sample taken for sequencing was PBMCs or a T cell subset sorted from them (not recorded which). The source is an adult woman who had mild COVID-19 (a few samples of this study predate the infection). Cell type and time point are not known.

The chain is built from TRBV11-3 and TRBJ2-1; D may be TRBD1 (5 bases). The CDR3 covers 15 residues. The germline V and J ends were trimmed by 1 base and 6 bases, with 13 bases remaining between them. In germline, CDR1 is SGHNT, CDR2 YENEEA. Here the CDR3 reads CASSLGVGPGNEQFF. The CDR3 bases are TGTGCCAGCAGCTTAGGGGTGGGGCCCGGCAATGAGCAGTTCTTC.

This clonotype was found many times. The V and J genes are TRBV19 and TRBJ2-7, with 14 bases matching TRBD2. Germline assignment: CDR1 LNHDA and CDR2 SQIVND (reference sequence). Unmatched junction bases numbered 5, after V lost 3 bases and J lost 4 bases. This CDR3 is built from 16 residues. In DNA, the CDR3 is TGTGCCAGTAGTATGGGACTAGCGGGAGCGGTTTACGAGCAGTACTTC. As protein: CASSMGLAGAVYEQYF.

The chain combines TRBV12-3 or TRBV12-4 with TRBJ1-5; D is undetermined. V lost 6 bases to trimming and J lost 0 bases, with 9 bases between them. CDR3 length: 14 residues. The CDR3 reads CASSRMRSNQPQHF. The DNA of the CDR3 is TGTGCCAGCAGCCGGATGCGTAGCAATCAGCCCCAGCATTTT.

The chain carries TRBV7-9 and TRBJ2-2; tentatively, D is TRBD1 (6 bases). Deletions cut 4 bases from V and 5 bases from J, with 17 bases between. The CDR3 totals 16 residues. Germline V gene data show CDR1 as SEHNR and CDR2 as FQNEAQ (reference sequence). CDR3 sequence reads: CASSSPGRGETGELFF. In DNA, the CDR3 is TGTGCCAGCAGCTCGCCGGGCAGGGGAGAGACCGGGGAGCTGTTTTTT.

The chain has TRBV20-1 and TRBJ1-5; D may be TRBD1 (5 bases). CDR3 length: 12 residues. The germline CDR1 and CDR2 sequences are DFQATT and SNEGSKA (reference sequence). V was pared by 7 bases and J by 3 bases, with 10 bases between. The CDR3 is CSVGEPNQPQHF. The CDR3 DNA follows: TGCAGTGTAGGGGAACCCAATCAGCCCCAGCATTTT.

This clonotype was seen repeatedly, ten times or more. The V gene is TRBV6-2 or TRBV6-3, the J gene TRBJ2-7; possible D gene TRBD1, 5 bases. Trimming took off 5 bases at V and 2 bases at J, with 16 bases between the two ends. Germline loops: CDR1 MNHEY, CDR2 SVGEGT. CDR3 length equals 15 residues. In DNA form, the CDR3 reads TGTGCCAGCAGTCCGGCAGGGTTCGGCGCCTACGAGCAGTACTTC. Translating it yields CASSPAGFGAYEQYF.

DNA of the CDR3: TGTGCCTGTTGGGACAGGGAAAACTATGGCTACACCTTC. Its translation: CACWDRENYGYTF. The chain couples TRBV30 to TRBJ1-2; TRBD1 matches 9 bases. Germline V gene sequence: CDR1 GTSNPN, CDR2 SVGIG (reference sequence). CDR3 length: 13 residues. Trimming removed 6 bases from V and 2 bases from J; junction bases left unmatched: 4.

This clonotype was picked up a small number of times. V gene TRBV7-9 combines with J gene TRBJ2-4; 7 nucleotides match TRBD1. V shed 3 bases and J 5 bases; nucleotides not matched to a gene: 7. The CDR3 is 15 amino acids. The V gene's germline CDR1 is SEHNR and CDR2 FQNEAQ (reference sequence). The CDR3 here is CASSFAGQGENIQYF. The CDR3 region has the DNA TGTGCCAGCAGCTTCGCAGGGCAGGGGGAAAACATTCAGTACTTC.

The gene calls are TRBV4-1 and TRBJ1-5; D gene unclear. This CDR3 has 14 amino acids. Germline CDR1 MGHRA, CDR2 YSYEKL. Trimming left V 1 base short and J 4 bases short, with 8 bases between. The CDR3 nucleotides read TGCGCCAGCAGCCAAGTACCGGGAAATCAGCCCCAGCATTTT. Encoded protein: CASSQVPGNQPQHF.

In nucleotides, the CDR3 is TGTGCCAGCAGCCAACGAGGGGTTGGGGAGACCCAGTACTTC. Residues: CASSQRGVGETQYF. The gene calls are TRBV3-1 and TRBJ2-5; the D gene could be TRBD1 or TRBD2 (5 bases each). Germline V gives CDR1 LGHDT, CDR2 YNNKEL (reference sequence). V lost 2 bases, J lost 5 bases, and 12 bases lay in between. The CDR3 length is 14 residues.

This clonotype was counted a few times. The chain combines TRBV10-3 with TRBJ2-7; the match to TRBD1 covers 7 bases. CDR3 length equals 14 residues. Germline-derived CDR1 and CDR2 are ENHRY and SYGVKD. The ends lost 4 bases at V and 3 bases at J; junction bases unmatched: 6. The CDR3 protein is CAISARTGRYEQYF. The CDR3 DNA reads TGTGCCATCAGTGCAAGGACAGGTCGCTACGAGCAGTACTTC.

The genes are TRBV25-1 and TRBJ2-2; D is perhaps TRBD1 (6 bases). Germline V gene data show CDR1 as MGHDK and CDR2 as SYGVNS. With 4 bases removed from V and 3 bases from J, the gap between germline ends came to 9 bases. The CDR3 consists of 14 residues. The CDR3: CASSVPGDTGELFF. The CDR3 DNA is TGTGCCAGCAGTGTGCCAGGGGACACCGGGGAGCTGTTTTTT.

This chain uses TRBV4-2 with TRBJ1-3, with D unclear. Germline V gives CDR1 LGHNA, CDR2 YNFKEQ. The CDR3 runs to 17 residues. V lost 0 bases to trimming and J lost 4 bases, with 16 bases between them. CDR3: CASSQEPVRQGGNTIYF. The CDR3 DNA reads TGTGCCAGCAGCCAAGAACCGGTCAGGCAAGGGGGAAACACCATATATTTT.

The chain has TRBV6-5 and TRBJ1-4, with D possibly being TRBD1 (6 bases). Per the germline V gene, CDR1 is MNHEY and CDR2 is SVGAGI. V dropped 3 bases and J dropped 13 bases, with 30 bases sitting between them. This CDR3 comprises 18 residues. This CDR3 reads CASSYVGGGAWENGGLFF. CDR3 coding DNA: TGTGCCAGCAGTTATGTCGGGGGGGGCGCTTGGGAGAACGGTGGACTGTTTTTT.

The sample holds a few counts of this clonotype. The chain uses TRBV20-1 and TRBJ2-7; 7 bases fit TRBD2. This CDR3 comprises 13 residues. Germline values: CDR1 DFQATT, CDR2 SNEGSKA (reference sequence). J gave up 0 bases and V 4 bases, and 3 bases lay outside the gene matches. CDR3 protein: CSANERGSYEQYF. The CDR3 nucleotides are TGCAGTGCTAACGAGCGGGGCTCCTACGAGCAGTACTTC.

This clonotype occurred a few times. J is TRBJ2-1 and V is TRBV5-1, with a tentative D call TRBD2 (5 bases). This CDR3 has 14 residues. V was cut by 5 bases and J by 13 bases, with 22 bases left in between. CDR1 is SGHRS, CDR2 YFSETQ, per germline. CDR3 nucleotides: TGCGCCAGCAGGTTATCTGGTAGCGCCACAGAACAGTTCTTC. Amino acids: CASRLSGSATEQFF.

This clonotype appeared once. The chain couples TRBV7-9 to TRBJ1-4, with D possibly TRBD1 on 6 matching bases. Germline V CDR1 and CDR2: SEHNR, FQNEAQ (reference sequence). The CDR3 totals 17 residues. Trimming left V 2 bases short and J 3 bases short, with 16 bases between. The CDR3 DNA is TGTGCCAGCAGCTTAAGTAGCGGGTACAGGGCTAATGAAAAACTGTTTTTT. Its protein product is CASSLSSGYRANEKLFF.

This clonotype occurred many times. The rearrangement joins TRBV12-3 or TRBV12-4 to TRBJ2-1; 7 bases fit TRBD2. With V trimmed by 8 bases and J by 4 bases, 5 bases remained unmatched. CDR3 length: 13 amino acids. CDR3 protein: CASGAGVYNEQFF. The CDR3 DNA sequence: TGTGCCAGCGGTGCGGGAGTTTACAATGAGCAGTTCTTC.

V is TRBV5-1 and J is TRBJ2-7, with TRBD1 matching 9 bases. The CDR3 has 16 residues. CDR1 and CDR2 (germline): SGHRS, YFSETQ. The trim removed 0 bases at V and 6 bases at J, leaving 10 bases unmatched. CDR3 nucleotide sequence: TGCGCCAGCAGCTTGGAGGGACAGGGCCCCGCCGGCGAGCAGTACTTC. Its protein product is CASSLEGQGPAGEQYF.

This clonotype came up a few times. The chain recombines TRBV29-1 with TRBJ1-1, with D hard to call. Trimming took 5 bases from V and 7 from J, leaving 11 bases between them. The germline gives CDR1 SQVTM, CDR2 ANQGSEA. The CDR3 consists of 11 residues. CDR3 in amino acids: CSVSVVVEAFF. Here the CDR3 DNA reads TGCAGCGTTTCTGTTGTAGTTGAAGCTTTCTTT.

The CDR3 nucleotides are TGTGCCAGCAGCTTCGGGACTACAACCTCGCAGACCCAGTACTTC. Protein: CASSFGTTTSQTQYF. The chain couples TRBV7-9 to TRBJ2-5, with 7 bases aligning to TRBD2. This CDR3 contains 15 residues. CDR1 and CDR2 from the germline V gene are SEHNR and FQNEAQ (reference sequence). V gave up 3 bases and J gave up 6 bases; unmatched junction bases: 10.

The chain uses TRBV24-1 and TRBJ2-1; unclear D gene. The CDR3 runs to 13 residues. The V gene's germline CDR1 is KGHDR and CDR2 SFDVKD. The V gene lost 5 bases and the J gene lost 3 bases, with 7 bases spanning the gap. The CDR3 protein is CATSGPHYNEQFF. The CDR3 DNA is TGTGCCACCAGTGGTCCCCACTACAATGAGCAGTTCTTC.

The chain combines TRBV7-9 with TRBJ1-2; 8 nucleotides match TRBD1. From germline, CDR1 is SEHNR and CDR2 FQNEAQ (reference sequence). The CDR3 totals 14 residues. V lost 6 bases and J lost 5; bases outside the gene matches: 8. This CDR3 reads CASRKQGARYGYTF. Here the CDR3 DNA reads TGTGCCAGCAGAAAGCAGGGGGCGCGATATGGCTACACCTTC.

CDR3 sequence (DNA): TGTGCCTGGAGTGGAATCGAGTTGATCACTGAAGCTTTCTTT. Protein sequence: CAWSGIELITEAFF. The V gene is TRBV30, the J gene TRBJ1-1; D gene ambiguous. Trimming stripped 1 base from V and 4 bases from J, with 13 bases between. CDR3 length: 14 residues. CDR1 and CDR2 (germline): GTSNPN, SVGIG (reference sequence). The whole variable domain, remainder taken from reference TRBV30 and TRBJ1-1, is SQTIHQWPATLVQPVGSPLSLECTVEGTSNPNLYWYRQAAGRGLQLLFYSVGIGQISSEVPQNLSASRPQDRQFILSSKKLLLSDSGFYLCAWSGIELITEAFFGQGTRLTVV.

This clonotype was seen ten or more times. The chain is built from TRBV3-1 and TRBJ1-1; D may be TRBD1 (5 bases). Deletions cut 4 bases from V and 4 bases from J, with 10 bases between. The germline CDR1 and CDR2 sequences are LGHDT and YNNKEL (reference sequence). CDR3 size: 13 residues. The CDR3 loop reads CASSPGHLTEAFF. DNA for the CDR3: TGTGCCAGCAGCCCAGGACATCTCACTGAAGCTTTCTTT.